These T cell receptor beta chains were read from a single sample in a study of response to subunit inactivated influenza vaccine. TCRdb independently ran MiXCR on the RT-PCR reads; one entry per CDR3 protein. The sample includes around 750,000 distinct CDR3 sequences, less than 25% of them seen just once. The material sequenced was PBMCs from blood, taken less than 6 days after vaccination. All receptors derive from a man between 45 and 60 years old who received an inactivated influenza vaccine. Both conserved end residues are part of each CDR3. D genes are given only for firm matches. Some rows have no size entry. The others give once, few or many, or a class for an expanded clone.

V	J	size	D	CDR3	DNA
TRBV6-4	TRBJ1-5	.	.	CASSDSISNQPQHF	TGTGCCAGCAGTGACTCGATTAGCAATCAGCCCCAGCATTTT
TRBV20-1	TRBJ1-1	few	.	CSARMGGGGTEAFF	TGCAGTGCTAGAATGGGGGGAGGAGGGACTGAAGCTTTCTTT
TRBV4-3	TRBJ2-1	.	TRBD2	CASSQGVLAGYNEQFF	TGCGCCAGCAGCCAAGGAGTACTAGCGGGGTACAATGAGCAGTTCTTC
TRBV12-3/TRBV12-4	TRBJ2-7	.	.	CASSAVGFYEQYF	TGTGCCAGCAGCGCGGTGGGGTTTTACGAGCAGTACTTC
TRBV4-2	TRBJ2-2	.	.	CASSQEKGQSTGELFF	TGTGCCAGCAGCCAAGAAAAGGGGCAGAGCACCGGGGAGCTGTTTTTT
TRBV19	TRBJ2-1	.	TRBD2	CASSIFAGVREQFF	TGTGCCAGTAGTATTTTTGCGGGGGTCCGTGAGCAGTTCTTC
TRBV20-1	TRBJ2-2	many	.	CSARGDITGELFF	TGCAGTGCTAGAGGGGACATCACCGGGGAGCTGTTTTTT
TRBV5-1	TRBJ2-5	.	.	CASSLADRTETQYF	TGCGCCAGCAGCTTGGCTGACAGGACAGAGACCCAGTACTTC
TRBV7-2	TRBJ2-5	.	TRBD2	CASSTSGGAFETQYF	TGTGCCAGCAGCACTAGCGGGGGGGCCTTTGAGACCCAGTACTTC
TRBV6-1	TRBJ2-3	.	.	CASGERRNTDTQYF	TGTGCCAGCGGGGAACGGAGGAACACAGATACGCAGTATTTT
TRBV5-1	TRBJ2-2	.	TRBD2	CASSTRTSGVPNTGELFF	TGCGCCAGCAGCACGCGGACTAGCGGGGTTCCGAACACCGGGGAGCTGTTTTTT
TRBV29-1	TRBJ1-1	.	.	CSGTLNTEAFF	TGCAGCGGGACCTTGAACACTGAAGCTTTCTTT
TRBV20-1	TRBJ1-1	few	.	CSARRELQEAFF	TGCAGTGCTAGAAGGGAGCTACAGGAAGCTTTCTTT
TRBV4-3	TRBJ2-4	.	.	CASSQGLEGRNIQYF	TGCGCCAGCAGCCAAGGACTAGAAGGTAGAAACATTCAGTACTTC
TRBV20-1	TRBJ1-1	few	.	CSAEAAGGTEAFF	TGCAGTGCTGAGGCCGCGGGAGGTACTGAAGCTTTCTTT
TRBV29-1	TRBJ1-6	few	TRBD1	CSVAKDRASPLHF	TGCAGCGTCGCCAAAGACAGGGCTTCACCCCTCCACTTT
TRBV2	TRBJ2-3	.	.	CASSNDRPDTQYF	TGTGCCAGCAGCAATGACAGGCCAGATACGCAGTATTTT
TRBV20-1	TRBJ2-1	few	TRBD2	CSARDRTGLAGYNEQFF	TGCAGTGCTAGAGATCGCACCGGACTAGCGGGCTACAATGAGCAGTTCTTC
TRBV12-3/TRBV12-4	TRBJ1-1	.	.	CASSLVSWVTEAFF	TGTGCCAGCAGTTTGGTCAGCTGGGTCACTGAAGCTTTCTTT
TRBV12-3/TRBV12-4	TRBJ1-5	.	.	CASSMGPADQPQHF	TGTGCCAGCAGCATGGGACCCGCGGATCAGCCCCAGCATTTT
TRBV7-6	TRBJ2-7	.	.	CASSLFGGRGSYEQYF	TGTGCCAGCAGCTTATTTGGGGGAAGGGGCTCCTACGAGCAGTACTTC
TRBV29-1	TRBJ2-3	.	TRBD2	CSVDGGLVLADTQYF	TGCAGCGTTGATGGTGGACTAGTTTTGGCAGATACGCAGTATTTT
TRBV3-1	TRBJ2-7	few	TRBD2	CASSPQGHSGGYEQYF	TGTGCCAGCAGCCCCCAGGGTCACAGCGGGGGATACGAGCAGTACTTC
TRBV15	TRBJ2-2	.	.	CATSRDSVAGELFF	TGTGCCACCAGCAGAGATAGCGTGGCGGGGGAGCTGTTTTTT
TRBV5-1	TRBJ2-7	.	.	CASSQQTGYEQYF	TGCGCCAGCAGCCAACAGACAGGTTACGAGCAGTACTTC
TRBV15	TRBJ2-3	few	TRBD2	CATSRDRLAGGSTDTQYF	TGTGCCACCAGCAGAGATCGGTTAGCGGGGGGATCCACAGATACGCAGTATTTT
TRBV7-2	TRBJ1-1	many	.	CASSLAGFSNTEAFF	TGTGCCAGCAGCTTGGCAGGGTTTTCGAACACTGAAGCTTTCTTT
TRBV5-1	TRBJ2-7	many	.	CASSLEFEQYF	TGCGCCAGCAGCTTGGAGTTCGAGCAGTACTTC
TRBV6-4	TRBJ2-1	few	TRBD2	CASTEAPGLGEQFF	TGTGCCAGCACCGAAGCCCCGGGACTAGGTGAGCAGTTCTTC
TRBV24-1	TRBJ2-1	many	.	CATSDFYNEQFF	TGTGCCACCAGTGATTTTTACAATGAGCAGTTCTTC
TRBV20-1	TRBJ1-2	.	.	CCARDPSGDYGYTF	TGCTGTGCTAGAGATCCGAGCGGGGACTATGGCTACACCTTC
TRBV4-3	TRBJ2-7	.	.	CASSQDMFFYF	TGCGCCAGCAGCCAAGATATGTTTTTTTACTTC